These T cell receptor beta chains were read from a single sample in a study of T cell responses to AZD1222 COVID-19 vaccine. Sequencing was performed with immunoSEQ multiplex PCR; in TCRdb, only in-frame clones are kept and a portion is missing. Of some 130,000 clones listed, 85% are singletons. This sample comprised peripheral blood, obtained 28 days after the second dose of the MenACWY control vaccine. These receptors came from an adult who received the MenACWY meningococcal vaccine as a control. The CDR3 runs from the conserved cysteine through the conserved F or W. D genes are given only for firm matches. The size of a clone is reported for some rows only, either as once, few or many, or as a class for expanded clones.

J: TRBJ2-1
V: TRBV6-5
D: TRBD2
size: .
CDR3: CASTLALGGYNEQFF
DNA: TGTGCCAGCACTCTCGCCTTGGGGGGGTACAATGAGCAGTTCTTC

J: TRBJ2-4
V: TRBV4-3
D: TRBD1
size: .
CDR3: CASSQETGLVKNIQYF
DNA: TGCGCCAGCAGCCAAGAGACAGGGCTGGTCAAAAACATTCAGTACTTC

J: TRBJ2-7
V: TRBV18
D: TRBD1
size: once
CDR3: CASSQGTGGLIYEQYF
DNA: TGTGCCAGCTCACAGGGGACAGGGGGCTTGATTTACGAGCAGTACTTC

J: TRBJ2-1
V: TRBV24-1
D: .
size: .
CDR3: CATSDPWRQGGNEQFF
DNA: TGTGCCACCAGTGATCCGTGGAGGCAGGGTGGCAATGAGCAGTTCTTC

J: TRBJ1-5
V: TRBV7-3
D: .
size: .
CDR3: CASSRSGGRDQPQHF
DNA: TGTGCCAGCAGCCGATCCGGGGGCCGCGATCAGCCCCAGCATTTT

J: TRBJ1-1
V: TRBV18
D: TRBD1
size: .
CDR3: CASSPGGIQGTAFF
DNA: TGTGCCAGCTCACCGGGAGGGATACAGGGGACAGCTTTCTTT

J: TRBJ1-2
V: TRBV5-1
D: TRBD1
size: .
CDR3: CASSLRQGAGGYTF
DNA: TGCGCCAGCAGCTTAAGACAGGGGGCGGGCGGCTACACCTTC

J: TRBJ2-2
V: TRBV5-4
D: .
size: .
CDR3: CASSLSGGGPDGELFF
DNA: TGTGCCAGCAGCTTGTCAGGGGGAGGGCCCGACGGGGAGCTGTTTTTT

J: TRBJ1-4
V: TRBV7-9
D: .
size: .
CDR3: CASSRTLQEKLFF
DNA: TGTGCCAGCAGCCGAACTCTTCAAGAAAAACTGTTTTTT

J: TRBJ2-1
V: TRBV11-3
D: TRBD2
size: .
CDR3: CASSPRTSGDNEQFF
DNA: TGTGCCAGCAGCCCTAGGACTAGCGGGGACAATGAGCAGTTCTTC

J: TRBJ1-5
V: TRBV6-5
D: .
size: .
CDR3: CASSYSAPAGQPQHF
DNA: TGTGCCAGCAGTTACTCCGCGCCCGCAGGGCAGCCCCAGCATTTT